These T cell receptor beta chains were read from a single sample in a study of cytomegalovirus exposure and HLA in healthy donors. This table comes from immunoSEQ multiplex PCR, and its TCRdb copy is limited to in-frame clones, with some not included. This table has roughly 50,000 clones, about 92% appearing once. The specimen was PBMCs. The receptors shown here come from a man aged 18 to 29 in good health and CMV-seronegative. Each CDR3 is given with its conserved first and last residue. Expanded clones get a size class; other rows say once, few or many, or leave the size out.

size	V	J	CDR3
.	TRBV2	TRBJ2-7	CASSEDQRGTKQYF
.	TRBV4-3	TRBJ2-1	CASSLWGLAGGPQEQFF
.	TRBV7-9	TRBJ2-6	CASSLTGDSGANVLTF
.	TRBV4-2	TRBJ2-1	CASSQWGGQGNEQFF
.	TRBV4-3	TRBJ2-1	CASSHAGQKGDEQFF
.	TRBV27	TRBJ2-7	CASSSTGTSGRVGQYF
few	TRBV7-9	TRBJ2-3	CASSYSGFTDTQYF
.	TRBV28	TRBJ1-5	CASSKTVSNQPQHF
.	TRBV28	TRBJ2-5	CASSGTNEETQYF
.	TRBV7-9	TRBJ2-1	CASSLSSGRAVTGNEQFF
.	TRBV5-1	TRBJ1-1	CASSLGAGGPDTEAFF
.	TRBV19	TRBJ1-5	CASSTYPGGGQPQHF
.	TRBV5-1	TRBJ1-2	CASRLQGTQWNYGYTF
.	TRBV28	TRBJ1-1	CASSPTGQITEAFF
.	TRBV19	TRBJ2-2	CASRREREGHSTGELFF
once	TRBV27	TRBJ1-1	CASSRTGSPEAFF
.	TRBV28	TRBJ1-1	CASSRQTLNTEAFF
.	TRBV28	TRBJ2-1	CASSLWVGGEPGEQFF
.	TRBV5-1	TRBJ2-7	CASALAGGNYEQYF
.	TRBV7-2	TRBJ1-1	CASSLVGRNTEAFF
.	TRBV27	TRBJ2-1	CASSLRREGSYNEQFF
.	TRBV28	TRBJ2-7	CASGTTSGSYEQYF
.	TRBV27	TRBJ2-7	CASSPGTSGHYEQYF
few	TRBV5-1	TRBJ2-7	CASSSAGSDYEQYF